Listed here are 20 T cell receptor beta chains from one sample, sequenced in a study of PD-L1 blockade in urothelial cancer. Profiling relied on immunoSEQ multiplex PCR, and the TCRdb table lists in-frame clones only, not all of them. The sample lists just under 45,000 clones, around four fifths occurring once. The time point denotes: peripheral blood 6 weeks after treatment start. The sequences come from PBMCs, collected around atezolizumab (anti-PD-L1) treatment. These receptors were taken from a man in his 60s with urothelial cancer.

The chain employs TRBV28 and TRBJ1-2; the D gene is possibly TRBD1 (6 bases). Trimming left V 5 bases short and J 3 bases short, with 25 bases between. The CDR3 sequence is 18 residues long. Germline V gene sequence: CDR1 MDHEN, CDR2 SYDVKM. This chain's CDR3 is CASSPPRGQGSVHYGYTF. The CDR3 bases are TGTGCCAGCAGTCCCCCGCGTGGGCAGGGGTCGGTACACTATGGCTACACCTTC.

The chain employs TRBV18 and TRBJ1-1; a possible D gene is TRBD1 (6 bases). Germline values: CDR1 KGHSH, CDR2 LQKENI. V was cut by 5 bases and J by 0 bases, with 13 bases left in between. This CDR3 comprises 15 residues. The CDR3 reads CASSLTTGMNTEAFF. Here the CDR3 DNA reads TGTGCCAGCTCATTGACGACAGGAATGAACACTGAAGCTTTCTTT.

Points on this clone: Germline is not matched at one junction end, which may reflect a read error. The V gene is TRBV2, the J gene TRBJ2-3; 7 nucleotides line up with TRBD1. In germline, CDR1 is SNHLY, CDR2 FYNNEI. The CDR3 loop spans 15 amino acids. CDR3 DNA sequence: TGTGCCAGCAGTGAAACGGCGGAATGGACAGGTACGCAGTATTTT. Its translation is CASSETAEWTGTQYF.

The CDR3 nucleotides read TGTGCCAGCAGCCAGCAGGGGGCAGGGGAAAAACTGTTTTTT. This sequence encodes CASSQQGAGEKLFF. This chain connects TRBV14 to TRBJ1-4, with 8 bases that match TRBD1. The CDR3 is 14 residues long. V dropped 3 bases and J dropped 8; count of bases not matched to a gene: 5. The germline CDR1 and CDR2 sequences are SGHDN and FVKESK.

This clone has a handful of counts. V and J are TRBV2 and TRBJ2-7; D remains unclear. Trimming cost V 4 bases and J 5 bases, with 15 bases left between them. Germline V gene data show CDR1 as SNHLY and CDR2 as FYNNEI. The CDR3 sequence is 14 residues long. In nucleotides, the CDR3 is TGTGCCAGCAGTGGCTGGGCCTACCCCCACGAGCAGTACTTC. It yields the protein CASSGWAYPHEQYF.

The rearrangement links TRBV30 to TRBJ1-1, with TRBD1 matching 8 bases. In germline, CDR1 is GTSNPN, CDR2 SVGIG (reference sequence). V lost 3 bases to trimming and J lost 7 bases; unmatched junction nucleotides: 4. The CDR3 runs 12 residues. CDR3 amino acids: CAWRDRAVEAFF. The DNA for the CDR3 is TGTGCCTGGAGGGACAGGGCGGTTGAAGCTTTCTTT.

The chain couples TRBV19 to TRBJ1-1; TRBD1 aligns across 7 bases. The trim removed 6 bases at V and 5 bases at J, leaving 6 bases unmatched. The germline V gene encodes CDR1 LNHDA and CDR2 SQIVND (reference sequence). The CDR3 has 13 amino acids. The CDR3, as DNA: TGTGCCAGTAGAGCACAGGGGACTACTGAAGCTTTCTTT. Translated, it gives CASRAQGTTEAFF.

The chain recombines TRBV19 with TRBJ2-1; D perhaps matches TRBD2 (6 bases). Germline CDR1 and CDR2: LNHDA and SQIVND (reference sequence). V shed 7 bases and J shed 2 bases, with 15 bases lying between them. This CDR3 comprises 15 residues. CDR3 protein: CASKEGRTTYNEQFF. For the CDR3, the DNA is TGTGCCAGTAAGGAGGGGAGGACTACCTACAATGAGCAGTTCTTC.

This chain uses TRBV5-5 with TRBJ2-5; TRBD1 aligns across 7 bases. Germline V CDR1 and CDR2: SGHKS, YYEKEE (reference sequence). The CDR3 spans 15 residues. The V gene end was trimmed by 2 bases and the J gene end by 1 base; junction bases not matched to a gene: 5. DNA of the CDR3: TGTGCCAGCAGCTTAAATGGACAGGCCCAAGAGACCCAGTACTTC. Amino acids: CASSLNGQAQETQYF.

The chain joins TRBV29-1 to TRBJ2-1, with 8 bases matching TRBD2. The CDR3 extends over 16 amino acids. CDR1 is SQVTM and CDR2 is ANQGSEA in the germline V gene. With 4 bases clipped from V and 7 bases from J, the junction kept 15 bases outside the gene matches. The CDR3 nucleotides read TGCAGCGTTGTCGACCTTAGCGGGACGAAAGGGAATGAGCAGTTCTTC. It encodes CSVVDLSGTKGNEQFF.

The chain is built from TRBV28 and TRBJ2-5; tentative D call: TRBD1 (6 bases). There are 17 residues in the CDR3. CDR1 and CDR2 (germline): MDHEN, SYDVKM. The ends were cut back, 5 bases at V and 4 bases at J, with 23 bases in the middle. CDR3 protein: CASSTPGERSLGETQYF. DNA of the CDR3: TGTGCCAGCAGTACGCCAGGGGAAAGGAGCCTGGGAGAGACCCAGTACTTC. Supplemented by reference TRBV28 and TRBJ2-5, the full variable domain reads DVKVTQSSRYLVKRTGEKVFLECVQDMDHENMFWYRQDPGLGLRLIYFSYDVKMKEKGDIPEGYSVSREKKERFSLILESASTNQTSMYLCASSTPGERSLGETQYFGPGTRLLVL.

This sequence joins TRBV6-4 and TRBJ1-5; TRBD1 matches at 8 bases. CDR3 length: 14 residues. The germline V gene encodes CDR1 MRHNA and CDR2 SNTAGT. CDR3 loop: CATVGDRPPPAQHF. The CDR3 region has the DNA TGTGCTACCGTCGGGGACAGGCCCCCCCCAGCCCAGCATTTT.

A single count supports this clone. This sequence joins TRBV30 and TRBJ2-1; 15 bases are a match to TRBD2. CDR3 length: 16 amino acids. V gave up 7 bases and J gave up 6 bases; unmatched junction bases: 10. Looked up from germline, CDR1 is GTSNPN and CDR2 is SVGIG (reference sequence). CDR3 DNA: TGTGCCTCCCACGGACTAGCGGGGGGGCCGGGCAATGAGCAGTTCTTC. This gives the protein CASHGLAGGPGNEQFF.

The rearrangement uses TRBV5-6 and TRBJ2-1; 11 bases align to TRBD2. From germline, CDR1 is SGHDT and CDR2 YYEEEE. The CDR3 totals 17 residues. Trimming at V came to 0 bases and at J to 4 bases, leaving 6 bases not matched to a gene. CDR3 protein: CASSLVTSGGLYNEQFF. CDR3 sequence (DNA): TGTGCCAGCAGCTTGGTTACTAGCGGGGGACTTTACAATGAGCAGTTCTTC.

V gene TRBV27 combines with J gene TRBJ1-6; 7 nucleotides line up with TRBD1. The germline gives CDR1 MNHEY, CDR2 SMNVEV (reference sequence). Trimming removed 2 bases from V and 7 bases from J; junction bases left unmatched: 11. The CDR3 runs to 17 residues. The DNA of the CDR3 is TGTGCCAGCAGTTTAACCCTAGGACAGGCTGTAAATTCACCCCTCCACTTT. Translating gives CASSLTLGQAVNSPLHF.

The V call is TRBV5-1, the J call TRBJ1-1, with no clear D. The CDR3 covers 13 residues. V was pared by 4 bases and J by 3 bases, with 10 bases between. Germline CDR1 reads SGHRS; CDR2 reads YFSETQ. The CDR3 region is CASSTGIHTEAFF. The DNA of the CDR3 is TGCGCCAGCAGCACGGGAATCCACACTGAAGCTTTCTTT.

This clone was counted a single time. The gene calls are TRBV5-1 and TRBJ2-3, with unresolved D. The CDR3 is 16 residues long. V was pared by 0 bases and J by 4 bases, with 15 bases between. Germline V CDR1 and CDR2: SGHRS, YFSETQ. The CDR3 DNA sequence: TGCGCCAGCAGCTTGGCACCCCCCGGTTTCGCAGATACGCAGTATTTT. Translated, it gives CASSLAPPGFADTQYF.

J is TRBJ1-5 and V is TRBV6-8, with TRBD1 as a possible D gene (6 bases). V gave up 5 bases and J gave up 5 bases, with 10 bases separating them. CDR1 MNHGY and CDR2 SAAAGT come from the germline V gene. The CDR3 loop spans 13 amino acids. This chain's CDR3 is CASSRGGYQPQHF. The CDR3 DNA sequence: TGTGCCAGCAGTAGAGGGGGATATCAGCCCCAGCATTTT.

V and J are TRBV27 and TRBJ2-2, with D possibly matching TRBD2 (6 bases). Germline loops: CDR1 MNHEY, CDR2 SMNVEV (reference sequence). With 3 bases removed from V and 1 base from J, the gap between germline ends came to 12 bases. The CDR3 consists of 16 residues. The CDR3 nucleotides read TGTGCCAGCAGTTTGGAGGCGGGGTTGAACACCGGGGAGCTGTTTTTT. Protein: CASSLEAGLNTGELFF.

The gene calls are TRBV5-1 and TRBJ1-4, with D possibly being TRBD1 (6 bases). The germline V gene has CDR1 SGHRS and CDR2 YFSETQ. The CDR3 consists of 13 residues. With 2 bases removed from V and 6 bases from J, the gap between germline ends came to 8 bases. CDR3 DNA sequence: TGCGCCAGCAGCTTCGACAGGTATGAAAAACTGTTTTTT. Protein: CASSFDRYEKLFF.